Below are 11 T cell receptor beta chains sequenced from a single sample in a study of identical twins (dated by TCRdb to about 2016). The method was 5' RACE. The sequencer was an Illumina HiSeq 2000. TCRdb trimmed the raw reads at Q25, called clones with MiXCR and kept productive beta chains. All rows with the same CDR3 protein become a single entry with the most common DNA and genes. The sample has approximately 260,000 distinct CDR3 sequences on record, over 12% of them singletons. The leading ten clones occupy under 9.5% of the sample. Sequencing was performed on memory (CD45RO+) T cells sorted from blood. The sample's cell subset or site label, decoded: CD45RO+ enriched T cells. The receptors originated from a woman aged 18-29 years in good health.

This clonotype was picked up one time. The chain employs TRBV3-1 and TRBJ2-2; D not certain. The V end was cut by 4 bases, the J end by 7 bases, with 10 bases between. The CDR3 is made up of 13 amino acids. Germline CDR1 reads LGHDT; CDR2 reads YNNKEL (reference sequence). DNA for the CDR3: TGTGCCAGCAGCCCCGTCGCGATCGGGGAGCTGTTTTTT. The encoded protein is CASSPVAIGELFF.

In its sample, this clonotype was seen a few times. This sequence joins TRBV27 and TRBJ1-1; no definite D call. Per germline, CDR1 MNHEY and CDR2 SMNVEV (reference sequence). The CDR3 is made up of 13 amino acids. Trimming took 4 bases from V and 3 from J, leaving 9 bases between them. CDR3 nucleotides: TGTGCCAGCAGTTCCCGAGGTCACACTGAAGCTTTCTTT. Translation: CASSSRGHTEAFF.

The rearrangement joins TRBV9 to TRBJ2-7; D unclear. The CDR3 is 14 amino acids. Germline-derived CDR1 and CDR2 are SGDLS and YYNGEE. The V gene lost 3 bases and the J gene lost 6 bases, with 16 bases spanning the gap. The CDR3 here is CASSAGNLPPEQYF. For the CDR3, the DNA is TGTGCCAGCAGCGCGGGTAACCTACCGCCCGAGCAGTACTTC.

There are many counts of this clonotype. V usage is TRBV20-1 and J usage is TRBJ1-4, with D tentatively TRBD1 (6 bases). V shed 5 bases and J shed 6 bases, with 16 bases lying between them. Germline V lookup: CDR1 DFQATT, CDR2 SNEGSKA (reference sequence). CDR3 length equals 14 residues. DNA of the CDR3: TGCAGTGCTCTCTACAGGGAGCCGGATGAAAAACTGTTTTTT. Encoded protein: CSALYREPDEKLFF.

This clonotype has a count of ten or more. The chain carries TRBV7-9 and TRBJ1-1; 7 bases match TRBD1. The CDR3 runs 15 residues. V lost 5 bases, J lost 7 bases, and 13 bases stayed unmatched. The germline CDR1 and CDR2 sequences are SEHNR and FQNEAQ (reference sequence). Here the CDR3 reads CASSLHSQGLSEAFF. DNA for the CDR3: TGTGCCAGCAGCCTTCATTCACAGGGGTTAAGTGAAGCTTTCTTT.

The chain is built from TRBV20-1 and TRBJ2-3; a possible D gene is TRBD1 (6 bases). CDR1 is DFQATT, CDR2 SNEGSKA, per germline (reference sequence). The length of the CDR3 is 15 residues. The V and J ends lost 4 bases and 2 bases respectively, with 16 bases between them. The CDR3 bases are TGCAGTGCTATTAATCCCACAGGGATCACAGATACGCAGTATTTT. This translates into CSAINPTGITDTQYF.

The rearrangement uses TRBV12-3 or TRBV12-4 and TRBJ2-1, with 9 bases lining up with TRBD2. CDR3 length: 12 residues. In DNA, the CDR3 is TGTGGAAGCGGGAGGAACCGGAATGAGCAGTTCTTC. Its translation is CGSGRNRNEQFF.

The genes are TRBV28 and TRBJ1-5, with D perhaps matching TRBD1 (5 bases). Per the germline V gene, CDR1 is MDHEN and CDR2 is SYDVKM. The CDR3 sequence is 16 residues long. The V gene lost 4 bases and the J gene lost 7 bases, with 20 bases spanning the gap. The CDR3 DNA sequence: TGTGCCAGCAGTTACGGGGCAACCTCGTCTGGGCAGCCCCAGCATTTT. It specifies CASSYGATSSGQPQHF.

The CDR3, as DNA: TGTGCCAGCAGCGGGCGGTCAGCCTCTGGGGCCAACGTCCTGACTTTC. This encodes CASSGRSASGANVLTF. The chain joins TRBV7-8 to TRBJ2-6; D is uncertain. This CDR3 contains 16 residues. Trimming removed 5 bases from V and 0 bases from J, with 11 bases in between. The germline V gene encodes CDR1 SGHVS and CDR2 FQNEAQ.

This clonotype was seen many times. The chain is built from TRBV5-1 and TRBJ2-3; 8 bases are a match to TRBD2. Per germline, CDR1 SGHRS and CDR2 YFSETQ. After removal of 4 bases from V and 0 bases from J, the junction contained 10 bases not matched to a gene. There are 17 residues in the CDR3. The CDR3 loop is CASSLPAGGPSTDTQYF. The CDR3 DNA is TGCGCCAGCAGCCTGCCTGCGGGGGGCCCTAGCACAGATACGCAGTATTTT.

This clonotype came up a few times. The chain carries TRBV5-1 and TRBJ2-3; no firm D call. Trimming cost V 2 bases and J 4 bases, with 8 bases left between them. The germline CDR1 and CDR2 sequences are SGHRS and YFSETQ. The CDR3 runs 13 residues. CDR3 coding DNA: TGCGCCAGCAGCTTAGATCCCCCAGATACGCAGTATTTT. Amino acids: CASSLDPPDTQYF.